This T cell receptor (beta chain) derives from a study of cytomegalovirus exposure and HLA in healthy donors. Findings of the study overall: Researchers counted around 180 TCR beta chains as cytomegalovirus-associated. Highest at DRB1 and lowest at HLA-C, TCR association rates differed among HLA loci in a later analysis.

This CDR3 spans 15 amino acids. Per the germline V gene, CDR1 is SEHNR and CDR2 is FQNEAQ (reference sequence). Trimming shortened V by 3 bases and J by 0 bases, and 9 bases separated the two germline ends. Points on this clone: Its antigen remains unidentified.

Use of 60 Vbeta and 13 Jbeta primers characterized the PCR. Using immunoSEQ multiplex PCR, the repertoire was profiled, and TCRdb retains in-frame clones only, with some absent. The sample has around 200,000 clones; around 80% are singletons. Specimen: PBMCs. The chain employs TRBV7-9 and TRBJ2-1; no definite D call. This clonotype was sampled from a girl aged 2 to 9 in good health and CMV-seropositive. The CDR3 reads CASSFLRYSYNEQFF. The CDR3 bases are TGTGCCAGCAGCTTCCTCCGTTACTCCTACAATGAGCAGTTCTTC.